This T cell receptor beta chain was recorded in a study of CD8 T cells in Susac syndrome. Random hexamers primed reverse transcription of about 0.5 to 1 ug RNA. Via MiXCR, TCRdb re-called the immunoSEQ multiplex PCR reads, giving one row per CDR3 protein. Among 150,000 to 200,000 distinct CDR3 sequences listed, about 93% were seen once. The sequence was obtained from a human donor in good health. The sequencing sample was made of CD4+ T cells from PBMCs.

The DNA for the CDR3 is TGTGCCAGCAGCAGGACCGGGGCCAGATCCAACGTCCTGACTTTC. Translation gives CASSRTGARSNVLTF. The rearrangement joins TRBV5-6 to TRBJ2-6; D tentatively reads TRBD1 or TRBD2 (5 bases each). Germline V lookup: CDR1 SGHDT, CDR2 YYEEEE. V was cut by 4 bases and J by 8 bases, with 16 bases left in between. The CDR3 length is 15 residues.